This T cell receptor beta chain originates from a study of blood T cell repertoires in COVID-19. Study summary: Researchers got acute and convalescent COVID-19 samples from the United States, Italy and Spain.

About this clone: Other DNA sequences of this sample code for an identical CDR3.

Authors' data handling: By means of reference gene primer amplification, nucleated cell counts were estimated. Profiled with immunoSEQ multiplex PCR; TCRdb holds only in-frame clones, not every one. V, J and clone size are taken as reported in that table, and D and trimming were inferred from the DNA itself. The sample yields about 130,000 clones, roughly four fifths seen once. The sequencing input was peripheral blood. This TCR came from a woman aged 55-69 years with acute or convalescent COVID-19.

Here the CDR3 reads CSVDRNTEAFF. The CDR3 DNA reads as TGCAGCGTGGACAGGAACACTGAAGCTTTCTTT. The chain employs TRBV29-1 and TRBJ1-1, with D maybe TRBD1 (6 bases). The CDR3 contains 11 residues. Germline values: CDR1 SQVTM, CDR2 ANQGSEA. The V end was cut by 6 bases, the J end by 1 base, with 6 bases between.